The rows below give T cell receptor beta chains drawn from one sample of a study of T cells in Graves' hyperthyroidism and ophthalmopathy. TCRdb re-derived calls from the multiplex PCR reads in MiXCR, one entry per CDR3 protein. The table lists about 290,000 distinct CDR3 sequences, about 17% of them singletons. What was sequenced was blood. All receptors derive from a woman aged 55-75 years with Graves' ophthalmopathy. The CDR3 runs from the conserved cysteine through the conserved F or W. D genes are given only for firm matches. The size field is filled for only some rows; it gives once, few, many or a size class.

D gene: NA
clone size: many
J gene: TRBJ2-1
V gene: TRBV7-2
CDR3 DNA: TGTGCCAGCAGCTTAGCTAGCGACTCCTACAATGAGCAGTTCTTC
CDR3 protein: CASSLASDSYNEQFF

D gene: TRBD1
clone size: many
J gene: TRBJ1-2
V gene: TRBV7-8
CDR3 DNA: TGTGCCAGCAGCCCGGGACAGGGACTTGTTAACTATGGCTACACCTTC
CDR3 protein: CASSPGQGLVNYGYTF

D gene: TRBD1
clone size: many
J gene: TRBJ1-1
V gene: TRBV12-3/TRBV12-4
CDR3 DNA: TGTGCCAGCAGTCGCACTACAGGGGGCGTCGATCAAGCTTTCTTT
CDR3 protein: CASSRTTGGVDQAFF

D gene: NA
clone size: few
J gene: TRBJ2-2
V gene: TRBV9
CDR3 DNA: TGTGCCAGCAGCGTATCATCCAGCAGCGCGAACACCGGGGAGCTGTTTTTT
CDR3 protein: CASSVSSSSANTGELFF

D gene: TRBD1
clone size: many
J gene: TRBJ2-7
V gene: TRBV7-8
CDR3 DNA: TGTGCCAGCAGCACAGATCCGGGACAGGGGCGGGAGCAGTACTTC
CDR3 protein: CASSTDPGQGREQYF

D gene: NA
clone size: many
J gene: TRBJ2-5
V gene: TRBV11-2
CDR3 DNA: TGTGCCAGCAGCTTAGTTTACTCCAGGGGAAAGACCCAGTACTTC
CDR3 protein: CASSLVYSRGKTQYF

D gene: NA
clone size: many
J gene: TRBJ2-7
V gene: TRBV14
CDR3 DNA: TGTGCCAGCAGTCGGTTGCCCTCCTACGAGCAGTACTTC
CDR3 protein: CASSRLPSYEQYF

D gene: NA
clone size: few
J gene: TRBJ2-1
V gene: TRBV24-1
CDR3 DNA: TGTGCCACCAGTGACAGGGGTGTGGGCTACTACAATGAGCAGTTCTTC
CDR3 protein: CATSDRGVGYYNEQFF

D gene: NA
clone size: NA
J gene: TRBJ1-1
V gene: TRBV28
CDR3 DNA: TGTGCCAGCAGCTTAACCAGGAAAAACACTGAAGCTTTCTTT
CDR3 protein: CASSLTRKNTEAFF

D gene: TRBD1
clone size: few
J gene: TRBJ1-6
V gene: TRBV6-6
CDR3 DNA: TGTGCCAGCAGTTACAACTCAGGGGGTCATTCACCCCTCCACTTT
CDR3 protein: CASSYNSGGHSPLHF

D gene: TRBD1
clone size: many
J gene: TRBJ1-2
V gene: TRBV2
CDR3 DNA: TGTGCCAGCATCGCAAAGGGGAAGACAGGGGGTTTTTATGGCTACACCTTC
CDR3 protein: CASIAKGKTGGFYGYTF